This TCR beta chain was captured by sequencing in a study of cytomegalovirus exposure and HLA in healthy donors. In the PCR, 60 Vbeta and 13 Jbeta primers were used. This table comes from immunoSEQ multiplex PCR, and its TCRdb copy is limited to in-frame clones, with some not included. Of 90,000 to 150,000 clones listed, approximately 80% are singletons. Comment on this clone: Its antigen is still unknown.

CDR1 is SGHDT, CDR2 YYEEEE, per germline. The CDR3 consists of 16 residues. V was cut by 2 bases and J by 4 bases, with 18 bases left in between. The study's findings and limits: Associated with cytomegalovirus, according to the listing, were 164 TCR beta chains. Diagnosis of cytomegalovirus status made by the classifier reportedly showed high specificity and sensitivity.

The chain recombines TRBV5-6 with TRBJ2-5; a weak D match, TRBD1 (6 bases). The source is a man aged 45-65 years in good health and CMV-seropositive. The source material was PBMCs. The CDR3 sequence is CASSFQQGGRTETQYF. The CDR3 coding sequence is TGTGCCAGCAGCTTCCAACAGGGTGGCCGGACAGAGACCCAGTACTTC.